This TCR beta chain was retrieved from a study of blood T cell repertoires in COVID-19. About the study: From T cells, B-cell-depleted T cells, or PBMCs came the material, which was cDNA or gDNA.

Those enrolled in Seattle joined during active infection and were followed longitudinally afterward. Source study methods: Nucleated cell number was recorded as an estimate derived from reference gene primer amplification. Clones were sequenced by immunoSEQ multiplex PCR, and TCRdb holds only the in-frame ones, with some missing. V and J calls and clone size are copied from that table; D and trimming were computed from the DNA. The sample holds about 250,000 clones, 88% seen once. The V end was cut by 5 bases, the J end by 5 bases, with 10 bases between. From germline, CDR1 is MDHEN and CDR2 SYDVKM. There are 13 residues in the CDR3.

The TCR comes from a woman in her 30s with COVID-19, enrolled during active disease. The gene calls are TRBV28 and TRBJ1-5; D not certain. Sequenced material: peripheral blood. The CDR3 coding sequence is TGTGCCAGCAGTCCTATTGGGCATCAGCCCCAGCATTTT. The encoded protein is CASSPIGHQPQHF.